Below, one T cell receptor beta chain is given with its context. What it recognizes is unknown. Specified treatment: roughly 10-day PBMC culture with coronavirus spike peptide pools or control peptides (ViraFEST assay). CD4+ T cells of the unexposed donor were collected before the COVID-19 pandemic (2011-2018). ViraFEST sequenced TCRs after peptide-pool expansion of antigen-specific T cells. This specimen belongs to a study of vaccination and CD4 T cells after COVID-19. The CDR3 sequence is 15 residues long. The V gene lost 2 bases and the J gene lost 1 base, with 8 bases spanning the gap. Germline V CDR1 and CDR2: SNHLY, FYNNEI. An Oncomine TCR Beta short-read assay was used to sequence the DNA from cultured CD4+ T cells. A single record per CDR3 protein comes from TCRdb applying MiXCR to the PCR reads. This sample has some 6,600 distinct CDR3 sequences, with around half found just once.

The sequence was obtained from a human donor in good health. V is TRBV2 and J is TRBJ2-2; D ambiguous. The sequencing sample was made of CD4+ T cells from blood, cultured in vitro. The CDR3 protein is CASSEQAMNTGELFF. Here the CDR3 DNA reads TGTGCCAGCAGTGAACAAGCTATGAACACCGGGGAGCTGTTTTTT.